A single sample gave rise to the 20 T cell receptor beta chains below, sequenced in a study of shared clonotypes between healthy human individuals. Sequenced by immunoSEQ multiplex PCR; TCRdb stores in-frame clones only, minus some. The data hold some 470,000 clones, with 76% observed a single time. Sequenced input: PBMCs. Receptors originate from a woman between 40 and 55 years old in good health. Some clones in this sample may be carry-over from other donors' samples.

This clone was picked up a small number of times. A much larger clone is a single base away; this may be a read error. The chain is built from TRBV2 and TRBJ2-6; D call uncertain. Germline values: CDR1 SNHLY, CDR2 FYNNEI. This CDR3 is built from 14 residues. Trimming stripped 5 bases from V and 4 bases from J, with 9 bases between. The CDR3 coding sequence is TGTGCCAGCAGTTCGTTTACCGGGGCCAACGTCCTGACTTTC. Encoded protein: CASSSFTGANVLTF.

This rearrangement joins TRBV7-3 to TRBJ1-3; TRBD1 is a possible D gene (5 bases). The CDR3 runs 13 residues. The germline V gene has CDR1 SGHTA and CDR2 FQGTGA. V was trimmed by 0 bases and J by 10 bases, leaving 10 bases between them. CDR3 sequence (DNA): TGTGCCAGCAGCTTAACTCTCGGGGCAACCATATATTTT. Residues: CASSLTLGATIYF.

This clone was detected ten times or more. V gene TRBV28 combines with J gene TRBJ1-2; weak D call: TRBD1 (6 bases). Germline assignment: CDR1 MDHEN and CDR2 SYDVKM. The length of the CDR3 is 15 residues. V dropped 1 base and J dropped 7 bases, with 16 bases sitting between them. The CDR3 protein is CASSLFGAQGSGYTF. For the CDR3, the DNA is TGTGCCAGCAGTTTATTCGGAGCACAGGGTTCTGGCTACACCTTC.

DNA for the CDR3: TGTGCCAGCAGCTTAGGGGACACAAGGGAGTATTTT. Amino acid sequence: CASSLGDTREYF. The rearrangement links TRBV7-9 to TRBJ2-3, with D possibly TRBD1 on 6 matching bases. The CDR3 is 12 residues long. Germline values: CDR1 SEHNR, CDR2 FQNEAQ (reference sequence). V lost 1 base and J 13 bases, leaving 12 bases between the germline ends.

Concerning this clone: Within the sample, other DNA sequences also encode this same CDR3. CDR3 region: CASSQGTGYGYTF. CDR3 sequence (DNA): TGTGCCAGCAGCCAGGGGACAGGGTATGGCTACACCTTC. The chain carries TRBV14 and TRBJ1-2; TRBD1 aligns across 9 bases. Germline lookup yields CDR1 SGHDN and CDR2 FVKESK. The CDR3 has 13 residues. After removal of 3 bases from V and 5 bases from J, the junction contained 1 base not matched to a gene.

The V and J genes are TRBV6-1 and TRBJ2-7; 9 bases align to TRBD1. This CDR3 comprises 14 residues. V shed 8 bases, J shed 5 bases, and the junction held 10 bases outside the gene matches. The germline V gene encodes CDR1 MNHNS and CDR2 SASEGT. The CDR3 DNA reads TGTGCCAGCCGGGGACAGGGACGGTATAACGAGCAGTACTTC. This translates into CASRGQGRYNEQYF.

The chain uses TRBV5-6 and TRBJ2-7; 11 nucleotides align to TRBD2. CDR1 and CDR2 (germline): SGHDT, YYEEEE. Trimming cost V 4 bases and J 4 bases; bases outside gene matches: 7. The CDR3 consists of 15 residues. CDR3: CASSPLAGVGYEQYF. The CDR3 DNA reads as TGTGCCAGCAGCCCACTAGCGGGAGTCGGGTACGAGCAGTACTTC.

The V gene is TRBV27, the J gene TRBJ2-5, with 8 bases lining up with TRBD2. The CDR3 consists of 13 residues. Unmatched junction bases numbered 5, after V lost 6 bases and J lost 5 bases. Germline CDR1 and CDR2: MNHEY and SMNVEV (reference sequence). The CDR3 reads CASRGSGSETQYF. For the CDR3, the DNA is TGTGCCAGCAGAGGGAGCGGGAGTGAGACCCAGTACTTC.

The gene calls are TRBV4-3 and TRBJ2-1; the match to TRBD1 covers 9 bases. The CDR3 totals 15 residues. Looked up from germline, CDR1 is LGHNA and CDR2 is YSLEER. The ends lost 0 bases at V and 8 bases at J; junction bases unmatched: 5. The chain's CDR3 is CASSQDRQGVDEQFF. CDR3 nucleotides: TGCGCCAGCAGCCAAGATAGACAGGGGGTAGATGAGCAGTTCTTC.

Note on this clone: A far more abundant clone sits one base away, making this likely a read error. The J gene is TRBJ2-5, the V gene TRBV30; D gene ambiguous. Germline CDR1 reads GTSNPN; CDR2 reads SVGIG (reference sequence). The CDR3 runs 13 residues. CDR3 nucleotides: TGTGCCCGGAGTGATTTAGATAGGGAGACCCAGTACTTC. This translates into CARSDLDRETQYF.

As to this clone: This specimen includes other DNA sequences encoding the same CDR3. The chain joins TRBV28 to TRBJ2-7; D not certain. Germline V gene sequence: CDR1 MDHEN, CDR2 SYDVKM. The CDR3 runs 13 residues. The V end was cut by 5 bases, the J end by 3 bases, with 11 bases between. In nucleotides, the CDR3 is TGTGCCAGCAGTACCCCCGCCTTCTACGAGCAGTACTTC. As protein: CASSTPAFYEQYF.

In regard to this clone: This may be a read error, as it is one base from a much larger clone. Other nucleotide sequences in the sample specify the same CDR3. J is TRBJ2-1 and V is TRBV28, with D uncertain. Trimming stripped 1 base from V and 13 bases from J, with 17 bases between. Per germline, CDR1 MDHEN and CDR2 SYDVKM. CDR3 size: 14 residues. Here the CDR3 reads CASSLSHGAAPQFF. In DNA, the CDR3 is TGTGCCAGCAGTTTATCTCACGGTGCAGCTCCACAGTTCTTC.

The chain couples TRBV6-1 to TRBJ2-7; 11 positions agree with TRBD2. The germline V gene encodes CDR1 MNHNS and CDR2 SASEGT. CDR3 length equals 17 residues. Losses at the gene ends were 0 bases for V and 3 bases for J; bases not matched to a gene: 7. CDR3 sequence (DNA): TGTGCCAGCAGTGAAGCCCTGACTAGCGGGGAGTTCTACGAGCAGTACTTC. Amino acids: CASSEALTSGEFYEQYF.

The V and J genes are TRBV9 and TRBJ2-2; unclear D gene. The germline V and J ends were trimmed by 0 bases and 1 base, with 4 bases remaining between them. Looked up from germline, CDR1 is SGDLS and CDR2 is YYNGEE. The CDR3 is made up of 14 amino acids. CDR3 sequence (DNA): TGTGCCAGCAGCGTAGCTAGGAACACCGGGGAGCTGTTTTTT. Amino acid sequence: CASSVARNTGELFF.

The rearrangement links TRBV7-2 to TRBJ1-3; D may be TRBD1 (5 bases). CDR3 length: 18 amino acids. V was shortened by 2 bases and J by 5 bases, with 22 bases between the two germline ends. CDR1 and CDR2 from the germline V gene are SGHTA and FQGNSA. CDR3 region: CASSLRSPRQPARNTIYF. The CDR3 DNA reads TGTGCCAGCAGCTTAAGGTCCCCACGACAGCCGGCTCGAAACACCATATATTTT.

The chain links TRBV5-6 to TRBJ2-1; 9 bases line up with TRBD2. Per germline, CDR1 SGHDT and CDR2 YYEEEE. V lost 7 bases and J lost 0; bases outside the gene matches: 5. This CDR3 is 15 amino acids long. Here the CDR3 DNA reads TGTGCCAGCCGTAGACTAGCGGCCTCCTACAATGAGCAGTTCTTC. Protein: CASRRLAASYNEQFF.

This clone was counted between two and nine times. J is TRBJ2-7 and V is TRBV2, with 11 bases matching TRBD2. The CDR3 spans 15 residues. J was trimmed by 1 base and V by 11 bases; bases with no gene match: 10. Looked up from germline, CDR1 is SNHLY and CDR2 is FYNNEI. In nucleotides, the CDR3 is TGTGCCGCCTTATCACTAGCGGGGGAATCCTACGAGCAGTACTTC. This sequence encodes CAALSLAGESYEQYF.

Of note for this clone: This may arise from a read error, as a much more abundant clone is one base away. This sample includes further DNA sequences coding for the same CDR3. The chain employs TRBV28 and TRBJ2-5, with a weak D call TRBD1 (6 bases). The J call may be in error: the DNA end matches TRBJ2-7 better. The CDR3 loop spans 15 amino acids. CDR1 and CDR2 from the germline V gene are MDHEN and SYDVKM. The DNA for the CDR3 is TGTGCTAGCAGTTTACAGGGAACGAGGTCCTACGAGCAGTACTTC. Translation: CASSLQGTRSYEQYF.

V gene TRBV25-1 combines with J gene TRBJ2-1, with 7 bases that match TRBD1. Looked up from germline, CDR1 is MGHDK and CDR2 is SYGVNS. The V gene end was trimmed by 7 bases and the J gene end by 8 bases; junction bases not matched to a gene: 8. The CDR3 spans 13 residues. CDR3 loop: CASIRQGSDEQFF. Here the CDR3 DNA reads TGTGCCAGCATTCGACAGGGATCCGATGAGCAGTTCTTC.

This clone was seen only a few times. The rearrangement links TRBV6-1 to TRBJ2-2, with no clear D. Germline lookup yields CDR1 MNHNS and CDR2 SASEGT. There are 13 residues in the CDR3. Trimming left V 1 base short and J 2 bases short, with 2 bases between. The chain's CDR3 is CASSEVNTGELFF. The CDR3 DNA is TGTGCCAGCAGTGAAGTTAACACCGGGGAGCTGTTTTTT.